Shown below are 13 T cell receptor beta chains from a single sample sequenced in a study of blood T cells in healthy people across ages. With a J-beta primer mix and a sample-barcoded 5' primer, a second PCR ran roughly 6 to 12 cycles. MiXCR, run by TCRdb on the 5' RACE reads, gives a single entry per CDR3 protein. Of roughly 2 million distinct CDR3 sequences in the sample, roughly 50% were seen once. Source material: blood. Receptors originate from a woman in her forties in good health.

The rearrangement links TRBV4-2 to TRBJ1-6; D ambiguous. V gave up 0 bases and J gave up 10 bases, with 13 bases separating them. Germline assignment: CDR1 LGHNA and CDR2 YNFKEQ. This CDR3 comprises 15 residues. CDR3 region: CASSQDRLSRSPLHF. The DNA for the CDR3 is TGTGCCAGCAGCCAAGATCGTCTCAGCCGATCACCCCTCCACTTT.

The V and J genes are TRBV7-2 and TRBJ2-4, with unresolved D. The DNA end lines up better with TRBJ2-7; the J call may be wrong. Germline assignment: CDR1 SGHTA and CDR2 FQGNSA. The CDR3 totals 13 residues. The CDR3 sequence: CASSLIDGNEQYF. The CDR3 DNA reads TGTGCCAGCAGCTTAATTGATGGAAACGAGCAGTACTTC.

The CDR3 protein is CASSIAGQGPNEQFF. CDR3 coding DNA: TGCGCCAGCAGCATTGCGGGACAGGGTCCCAATGAGCAGTTCTTC. The chain couples TRBV5-1 to TRBJ2-1; 9 positions match TRBD1. V was clipped by 4 bases and J by 6 bases; unmatched bases: 8. CDR3 size: 15 residues. CDR1 is SGHRS, CDR2 YFSETQ, per germline.

CDR3 sequence (DNA): TGTGCCAGCGGACGCCAGGACAGGGGCTACGAGCAGTACTTC. It translates to CASGRQDRGYEQYF. The chain couples TRBV28 to TRBJ2-7; 9 positions agree with TRBD1. This CDR3 is 14 amino acids long. Germline assignment: CDR1 MDHEN and CDR2 SYDVKM. The J segment lost 3 bases and the V segment lost 8 bases, leaving 8 bases of the junction unmatched.

This chain uses TRBV5-1 with TRBJ2-1; 7 nucleotides align to TRBD1. From germline, CDR1 is SGHRS and CDR2 YFSETQ. Trimming removed 6 bases from V and 4 bases from J; junction bases left unmatched: 7. This CDR3 is 14 amino acids long. In DNA form, the CDR3 reads TGCGCCAGCAAACTGGGACAGAAGTACAATGAGCAGTTCTTC. Residues: CASKLGQKYNEQFF. Supplemented by reference TRBV5-1 and TRBJ2-1, the full variable domain reads KAGVTQTPRYLIKTRGQQVTLSCSPISGHRSVSWYQQTPGQGLQFLFEYFSETQRNKGNFPGRFSGRQFSNSRSEMNVSTLELGDSALYLCASKLGQKYNEQFFGPGTRLTVL.

The V call is TRBV5-1, the J call TRBJ1-2, with 7 bases that match TRBD1. V lost 0 bases to trimming and J lost 6 bases; unmatched junction nucleotides: 8. CDR1 is SGHRS, CDR2 YFSETQ, per germline. The CDR3 is made up of 15 amino acids. The CDR3 loop is CASSLVGGEGNGYTF. For the CDR3, the DNA is TGCGCCAGCAGCTTGGTAGGGGGCGAGGGAAATGGCTACACCTTC.

V and J are TRBV9 and TRBJ1-2; a weak D match, TRBD1 (6 bases). V lost 4 bases to trimming and J lost 3 bases, with 16 bases between them. CDR3 length: 15 residues. Germline lookup yields CDR1 SGDLS and CDR2 YYNGEE. CDR3 nucleotide sequence: TGTGCCAGCAGCTCCAGGACAGTGGATCACTATGGCTACACCTTC. Protein product: CASSSRTVDHYGYTF.

The J gene is TRBJ2-1, the V gene TRBV5-5, with 7 bases fitting TRBD1. Germline values: CDR1 SGHKS, CDR2 YYEKEE (reference sequence). J gave up 9 bases and V 5 bases, and 5 bases lay outside the gene matches. The CDR3 extends over 12 amino acids. DNA of the CDR3: TGTGCCAGCAGTTTAGGGGGCACTGAGCAGTTCTTC. Translated: CASSLGGTEQFF. The whole variable domain, filled in from reference TRBV5-5 and TRBJ2-1, reads DAGVTQSPTHLIKTRGQQVTLRCSPISGHKSVSWYQQVLGQGPQFIFQYYEKEERGRGNFPDRFSARQFPNYSSELNVNALLLGDSALYLCASSLGGTEQFFGPGTRLTVL.

As concerns this clonotype: At one of its ends the junction is not consistent with the germline gene, which may arise from a read error. The rearrangement joins TRBV29-1 to TRBJ2-3; 9 bases match TRBD1. The CDR3 runs 15 residues. Germline V gene lookup returns CDR1 SQVTM and CDR2 ANQGSEA. The CDR3 loop is CSGKEGTGRTDTLYF. CDR3 DNA sequence: TGCAGCGGGAAAGAGGGGACAGGGCGCACAGATACGCTGTATTTT.

There are a few counts of this clonotype. The chain uses TRBV7-2 and TRBJ2-5, with TRBD2 as a possible D gene (6 bases). The CDR3 length is 15 residues. Germline V gene sequence: CDR1 SGHTA, CDR2 FQGNSA. The ends were cut back, 8 bases at V and 4 bases at J, with 20 bases in the middle. Written as DNA, the CDR3 is TGTGCCAGCCGTGGGGGGTTTCGAGCTACAGAGACCCAGTACTTC. This gives the protein CASRGGFRATETQYF.

The V call is TRBV18, the J call TRBJ2-7, with D tentatively TRBD2 (7 bases). With 0 bases removed from V and 2 bases from J, the gap between germline ends came to 11 bases. CDR3 length: 15 amino acids. The germline CDR1 and CDR2 sequences are KGHSH and LQKENI. For the CDR3, the DNA is TGTGCCAGCTCACCACCGGGGGGGCGACCCTACGAGCAGTACTTC. Protein sequence: CASSPPGGRPYEQYF.

The V and J genes are TRBV7-2 and TRBJ2-5, with 8 nucleotides matching TRBD1. With the DNA end fitting TRBJ2-7 better, the J assignment may be wrong. CDR1 is SGHTA and CDR2 is FQGNSA in the germline V gene. The CDR3 length is 17 residues. CDR3 in DNA: TGTGCCAGCAGCTTAGTGGGTGGTGGGGCAGGGGGCAACGAGCAGTACTTC. Translated: CASSLVGGGAGGNEQYF.

In this sample, this clonotype turned up once. The rearrangement uses TRBV5-5 and TRBJ2-5; possibly TRBD2 for D (5 bases). Germline CDR1 SGHKS, CDR2 YYEKEE (reference sequence). V was clipped by 4 bases and J by 11 bases, with 21 bases between them. The CDR3 runs to 14 residues. The CDR3 reads CASSHNRDSVEQYF. The CDR3, as DNA: TGTGCCAGCAGCCATAACCGGGATTCGGTTGAGCAGTACTTC.